The clone carrying this TCR beta chain showed up just a few times. Its antigen is currently unknown. The record originates from a study of T cells after yellow fever vaccination. Across the whole study: Those fractions that held only low numbers of cells were prepared using the SMART-Seq v4 Ultra Low Input RNA kit. General study results and limits: A faster peak, day 5 versus 15, was reached by the weaker secondary response. After the booster, 96% of CD4 and about nine tenths of CD8 primary-response clones were re-detected.

The germline V and J ends were trimmed by 0 bases and 5 bases, with 9 bases remaining between them. The CDR3 loop spans 14 amino acids. CDR1 is SGHTA and CDR2 is FQGNSA in the germline V gene. It was through 5'RACE template switching that TCR cDNA was made, with a universal primer site and UMIs added. TCRdb independently ran MiXCR on the 5' RACE reads; one entry per CDR3 protein. This repertoire shows 400,000 to 450,000 distinct CDR3 sequences, about 17% found once; its top ten account for about 18%. This receptor was taken from a man between 18 and 35 years old who received the YFV17D yellow fever vaccine. This chain links TRBV7-2 with TRBJ2-3; D is unresolved. Sequences were derived from PBMCs, sampled before the yellow fever booster vaccination. The CDR3 DNA is TGTGCCAGCAGCTTAGCCCCCTCAGGAGATACGCAGTATTTT. Its translation is CASSLAPSGDTQYF.